This TCR beta chain was captured by sequencing in a study of OX40 agonist ivuxolimab in advanced cancers. As for the study in general: Hepatocellular carcinoma, melanoma, renal cell or head and neck cancer affected the dose-escalation patients.

A word on this clone: Its specificity is unknown.

The length of the CDR3 is 15 residues. Germline assignment: CDR1 SGHRS and CDR2 YFSETQ. V was pared by 0 bases and J by 0 bases, with 6 bases between. Findings and limits, study-wide: Some nonresponders also had low normalized T-cell clonal expansion. The mean number of expanded clones was higher in CD8+ T cells than in CD4+.

Method: immunoSEQ multiplex PCR; TCRdb's copy keeps in-frame clones and lacks some. This repertoire shows 84,000 or so clones, roughly 94% found once; its top ten account for approximately 10%. The receptor comes from an adult with an advanced solid tumor such as melanoma, head and neck, liver or kidney cancer. V and J are TRBV5-1 and TRBJ2-2; no clear D. The input for sequencing was CD4+ or CD8+ T cells sorted from blood, taken in a trial of the OX40 agonist ivuxolimab. The CDR3 sequence: CASSLESPNTGELFF. The CDR3 DNA sequence: TGCGCCAGCAGCTTGGAAAGCCCGAACACCGGGGAGCTGTTTTTT.